The 32 T cell receptor beta chains given below trace back to one sample, sequenced in a study of blood T cells in healthy people across ages. The use of a sample-barcoded 5' primer and a J-beta primer mix characterized a second PCR of about 7 to 12 cycles. TCRdb reanalysed the 5' RACE reads using MiXCR and keeps one entry per CDR3 protein. The sample contains approximately 800,000 distinct CDR3 sequences, about 53% of which appear only once. The sequencing input was blood. The receptors shown here come from a man at least 80 years old in good health.

V and J are TRBV12-3 or TRBV12-4 and TRBJ2-1; TRBD2 aligns across 9 bases. With V trimmed by 6 bases and J by 7 bases, 13 bases remained unmatched. The CDR3 length is 16 residues. CDR3 DNA: TGTGCCAGCAGCTACCGAGCGGGAGGAGGAAGTAATGAGCAGTTCTTC. Its protein product is CASSYRAGGGSNEQFF.

The chain links TRBV7-2 to TRBJ2-5; 9 positions agree with TRBD2. This CDR3 has 14 amino acids. The germline V gene encodes CDR1 SGHTA and CDR2 FQGNSA. The V and J ends lost 8 bases and 2 bases, in that order; junction bases with no gene match: 6. The CDR3 protein is CASYELAGQETQYF. CDR3 sequence (DNA): TGTGCCAGCTATGAACTAGCGGGTCAAGAGACCCAGTACTTC.

The genes are TRBV5-1 and TRBJ1-4; 7 nucleotides agree with TRBD1. The CDR3 is 15 amino acids. Germline-derived CDR1 and CDR2 are SGHRS and YFSETQ. V dropped 0 bases and J dropped 3; count of bases not matched to a gene: 2. In DNA, the CDR3 is TGCGCCAGCAGCTTGGAGGGGGCGTCTAATGAAAAACTGTTTTTT. Its translation: CASSLEGASNEKLFF.

This clonotype turned up a few times. The rearrangement uses TRBV9 and TRBJ1-1; maybe TRBD1 (5 bases). V was shortened by 1 base and J by 4 bases, with 14 bases between the two germline ends. This CDR3 comprises 15 residues. Germline loops: CDR1 SGDLS, CDR2 YYNGEE. The CDR3 nucleotides are TGTGCCAGCAGCGTACAGGGCCGGTCGGGCACTGAAGCTTTCTTT. Translated, it gives CASSVQGRSGTEAFF.

V gene TRBV21-1 combines with J gene TRBJ2-5; the table's TRBD1 call for D was not verified on the DNA. TRBV21-1 is a pseudogene. The CDR3 runs 10 residues. This CDR3 is CAPPLETQYF. The CDR3 bases are TGTGCCCCCCCGTTGGAGACCCAGTACTTC.

V is TRBV7-9 and J is TRBJ2-3; D possibly matches TRBD1 or TRBD2 (5 bases each). Germline V gene lookup returns CDR1 SEHNR and CDR2 FQNEAQ (reference sequence). V lost 0 bases, J lost 6 bases, and 13 bases lay in between. There are 15 residues in the CDR3. The CDR3 reads CASSLALGDADTQYF. The DNA of the CDR3 is TGTGCCAGCAGCTTAGCGCTGGGGGATGCGGATACGCAGTATTTT.

The rearrangement uses TRBV5-1 and TRBJ2-1, with a possible D match to TRBD1 (7 bases). Judging by the DNA end, TRBJ2-7 fits better; the J call may be wrong. This CDR3 has 16 amino acids. The germline V gene has CDR1 SGHRS and CDR2 YFSETQ. The CDR3 loop is CASSLANGGRGNEQYF. For the CDR3, the DNA is TGCGCCAGCAGCTTAGCCAACGGGGGCAGGGGGAACGAGCAGTACTTC.

This clonotype was counted between two and nine times. This chain joins TRBV7-9 and TRBJ2-1; 16 bases agree with TRBD2. Germline assignment: CDR1 SEHNR and CDR2 FQNEAQ (reference sequence). This CDR3 comprises 17 residues. V gave up 5 bases and J gave up 7 bases; unmatched junction bases: 8. This CDR3 is CASSQGLAGGRFNEQFF. Written as DNA, the CDR3 is TGTGCCAGCAGCCAGGGACTAGCGGGAGGGAGATTTAATGAGCAGTTCTTC.

This clonotype was detected only a few times. The genes are TRBV11-1 and TRBJ2-7; 8 bases are a match to TRBD1. Germline V gives CDR1 SGHAT, CDR2 FQDESV (reference sequence). The V gene end was trimmed by 5 bases and the J gene end by 5 bases; junction bases not matched to a gene: 11. The CDR3 consists of 15 residues. CDR3 sequence reads: CASSRSGTGLDEQYF. As DNA, the CDR3 is TGTGCCAGCAGCCGATCCGGGACAGGACTCGACGAGCAGTACTTC. The entire variable domain, with the rest obtained from reference TRBV11-1 and TRBJ2-7, is as follows: EAEVAQSPRYKITEKSQAVAFWCDPISGHATLYWYRQILGQGPELLVQFQDESVVDDSQLPKDRFSAERLKGVDSTLKIQPAELGDSAMYLCASSRSGTGLDEQYFGPGTRLTVT.

V gene TRBV7-8 combines with J gene TRBJ1-6, with 7 positions matching TRBD1. V lost 5 bases, J lost 5 bases, and 6 bases stayed unmatched. This CDR3 is built from 15 residues. The germline V gene encodes CDR1 SGHVS and CDR2 FQNEAQ. The DNA of the CDR3 is TGTGCCAGCAGCCGGGGGACAGTAGATAATTCACCCCTCCACTTT. This translates into CASSRGTVDNSPLHF. Full variable domain (remainder filled in from reference TRBV7-8 and TRBJ1-6): GAGVSQSPRYKVAKRGQDVALRCDPISGHVSLFWYQQALGQGPEFLTYFQNEAQLDKSGLPSDRFFAERPEGSVSTLKIQRTQQEDSAVYLCASSRGTVDNSPLHFGNGTRLTVT.

The genes are TRBV3-1 and TRBJ2-1, with 14 positions matching TRBD2. Unmatched junction bases numbered 6, after V lost 3 bases and J lost 5 bases. The germline V gene has CDR1 LGHDT and CDR2 YNNKEL (reference sequence). The CDR3 is made up of 17 amino acids. CDR3 bases: TGTGCCAGCAGCCAGGGGACTAGCGGGGGCGGTAACAATGAGCAGTTCTTC. Protein sequence: CASSQGTSGGGNNEQFF.

This clonotype appeared once. The chain employs TRBV6-1 and TRBJ2-3; D gene unclear. Trimming shortened V by 0 bases and J by 14 bases, and 18 bases separated the two germline ends. The length of the CDR3 is 14 residues. CDR1 is MNHNS, CDR2 SASEGT, per germline. The CDR3 coding sequence is TGTGCCAGCAGTGAAGCATGGGGAAGGAGATACGCGTATTTT. This translates into CASSEAWGRRYAYF.

The V gene is TRBV13, the J gene TRBJ2-3; 7 nucleotides match TRBD2. Germline CDR1 reads PRHDT; CDR2 reads FYEKMQ (reference sequence). V shed 2 bases and J 2 bases; nucleotides not matched to a gene: 4. This CDR3 is built from 15 residues. CDR3 nucleotide sequence: TGTGCCAGCAGCTTAAGGCGGGAGTTCACAGATACGCAGTATTTT. Its protein is CASSLRREFTDTQYF. Based on the CDR3 plus reference TRBV13 and TRBJ2-3, the full variable domain is AAGVIQSPRHLIKEKRETATLKCYPIPRHDTVYWYQQGPGQDPQFLISFYEKMQSDKGSIPDRFSAQQFSDYHSELNMSSLELGDSALYFCASSLRREFTDTQYFGPGTRLTVL.

The chain has TRBV7-9 and TRBJ1-5; D perhaps matches TRBD1 (6 bases). V was pared by 10 bases and J by 0 bases, with 28 bases between. CDR3 length equals 19 residues. Per germline, CDR1 SEHNR and CDR2 FQNEAQ (reference sequence). CDR3 amino acids: CATYQGDRRRIYSNQPQHF. The CDR3 DNA is TGTGCCACGTACCAAGGCGACAGGCGCCGGATTTATAGCAATCAGCCCCAGCATTTT.

The V call is TRBV7-9, the J call TRBJ2-3; possibly TRBD2 for D (5 bases). The CDR3 contains 13 residues. Trimming pared 8 bases from V and 14 bases from J, leaving 23 bases between. Germline values: CDR1 SEHNR, CDR2 FQNEAQ (reference sequence). CDR3 sequence (DNA): TGTGCCAGCGAAAAAGGCGGGCCCAGATACGCGTATTTT. Translation: CASEKGGPRYAYF.

The gene calls are TRBV29-1 and TRBJ1-1; D unclear. Trimming removed 6 bases at V and 3 bases at J, with 5 bases between. CDR3 length: 10 residues. The V gene's germline CDR1 is SQVTM and CDR2 ANQGSEA. The CDR3 protein is CSVRDTEAFF. The CDR3 nucleotides are TGCAGCGTCCGGGACACTGAAGCTTTCTTT.

J is TRBJ2-5 and V is TRBV20-1, with 14 nucleotides matching TRBD2. J was trimmed by 11 bases and V by 8 bases; bases with no gene match: 19. This CDR3 is 16 amino acids long. Germline CDR1 is DFQATT and CDR2 is SNEGSKA (reference sequence). The CDR3 nucleotides read TGCAGTCCCCAGAACCGACTAGCGGGAGGGCCCTATGAGCAGTACTTC. It translates to CSPQNRLAGGPYEQYF.

The chain has TRBV12-3 or TRBV12-4 and TRBJ1-1; maybe TRBD1 (5 bases). V lost 2 bases, J lost 4 bases, and 14 bases lay in between. This CDR3 spans 15 amino acids. The CDR3 is CASSLSLGQITEAFF. CDR3 sequence (DNA): TGTGCCAGCAGTTTATCTTTGGGGCAGATCACTGAAGCTTTCTTT.

The CDR3 here is CASSFGTLGDTQYF. The CDR3 bases are TGTGCCAGCAGTTTTGGGACTCTCGGGGATACGCAGTATTTT. The rearrangement links TRBV12-3 or TRBV12-4 to TRBJ2-3, with a tentative D call TRBD2 (6 bases). The CDR3 sequence is 14 residues long. V was clipped by 3 bases and J by 6 bases, with 13 bases between them.

This clonotype came up a few times. The rearrangement joins TRBV7-2 to TRBJ2-2; TRBD2 aligns across 9 bases. The CDR3 spans 17 residues. Germline V gene data show CDR1 as SGHTA and CDR2 as FQGNSA. After removal of 2 bases from V and 4 bases from J, the junction contained 8 bases not matched to a gene. The CDR3 DNA is TGTGCCAGCAGCTTATCGGCGGGAGGGCAGGTCACCGGGGAGCTGTTTTTT. This encodes CASSLSAGGQVTGELFF. The full variable domain, in which reference TRBV7-2 and TRBJ2-2 provide the parts outside the CDR3, is GAGVSQSPSNKVTEKGKDVELRCDPISGHTALYWYRQSLGQGLEFLIYFQGNSAPDKSGLPSDRFSAERTGGSVSTLTIQRTQQEDSAVYLCASSLSAGGQVTGELFFGEGSRLTVL.

This chain connects TRBV27 to TRBJ2-7, with D tentatively TRBD2 (6 bases). V was clipped by 6 bases and J by 2 bases, with 14 bases between them. Germline CDR1 and CDR2: MNHEY and SMNVEV (reference sequence). The CDR3 covers 14 residues. This CDR3 is CASRGSGSPYEQYF. Written as DNA, the CDR3 is TGTGCCAGCAGGGGCAGCGGGTCCCCCTACGAGCAGTACTTC.

The table lists this clonotype with a few counts. The chain couples TRBV9 to TRBJ2-7; the D gene is possibly TRBD1 (6 bases). This CDR3 is 13 amino acids long. Deletions cut 1 base from V and 6 bases from J, with 11 bases between. Per germline, CDR1 SGDLS and CDR2 YYNGEE. The CDR3 nucleotides are TGTGCCAGCAGCGTATCTGTAGGGGGCGAGCAGTACTTC. Translating it yields CASSVSVGGEQYF.

The rearrangement uses TRBV15 and TRBJ1-2, with a possible D match to TRBD1 (5 bases). Germline CDR1 reads LNHNV; CDR2 reads YYDKDF (reference sequence). V gave up 3 bases and J gave up 7 bases, with 12 bases separating them. CDR3 length: 13 amino acids. The DNA for the CDR3 is TGTGCCACCAGCAGTGGGGGAGGTTTTGGCTACACCTTC. Translated: CATSSGGGFGYTF.

The chain is built from TRBV5-1 and TRBJ2-3, with D perhaps TRBD2 (5 bases). The CDR3 covers 14 residues. Trimming took off 5 bases at V and 6 bases at J, with 16 bases between the two ends. The germline V gene encodes CDR1 SGHRS and CDR2 YFSETQ. The CDR3 is CASRTIPPADTQYF. The CDR3 nucleotides are TGCGCCAGCAGGACTATCCCCCCGGCCGATACGCAGTATTTT.

The chain is built from TRBV27 and TRBJ1-2, with TRBD1 matching over 8 bases. This CDR3 comprises 17 residues. CDR1 is MNHEY, CDR2 SMNVEV, per germline (reference sequence). J was trimmed by 8 bases and V by 4 bases; bases with no gene match: 18. The DNA of the CDR3 is TGTGCCAGCAGTTCCGCCCTTCCAGGGGGCGCGACTGGGGGCTACACCTTC. As protein: CASSSALPGGATGGYTF.

The genes are TRBV7-9 and TRBJ2-7; TRBD2 aligns across 10 bases. Germline loops: CDR1 SEHNR, CDR2 FQNEAQ (reference sequence). The ends lost 4 bases at V and 2 bases at J; junction bases unmatched: 5. CDR3 length equals 15 residues. The CDR3 here is CASSSGLAEPYEQYF. The CDR3 bases are TGTGCCAGCAGCTCAGGACTAGCGGAGCCCTACGAGCAGTACTTC.

The rearrangement joins TRBV5-1 to TRBJ2-7; tentatively, D is TRBD2 (6 bases). CDR3 length: 14 residues. V was pared by 3 bases and J by 2 bases, with 12 bases between. CDR1 is SGHRS, CDR2 YFSETQ, per germline. DNA for the CDR3: TGCGCCAGCAGCTCAACCGCGGGAACCTACGAGCAGTACTTC. Its translation is CASSSTAGTYEQYF.

The gene calls are TRBV27 and TRBJ2-5; unclear D gene. The DNA end favors TRBJ2-7, so the J call may be wrong. The germline gives CDR1 MNHEY, CDR2 SMNVEV (reference sequence). The CDR3 covers 15 residues. The CDR3 sequence is CASSLVGRVDYEQYF. As DNA, the CDR3 is TGTGCCAGCAGTTTGGTTGGTCGGGTCGACTACGAGCAGTACTTC.

The chain couples TRBV6-5 to TRBJ1-2; D might be TRBD1 (5 bases). Trimming took 0 bases from V and 2 from J, leaving 10 bases between them. The CDR3 is made up of 15 amino acids. The germline CDR1 and CDR2 sequences are MNHEY and SVGAGI. The CDR3 DNA is TGTGCCAGCAGTTACTCTAATCAGGGAAACTATGGCTACACCTTC. As protein: CASSYSNQGNYGYTF.

The rearrangement joins TRBV12-3 or TRBV12-4 to TRBJ1-5; no clear D. The germline V and J ends were trimmed by 3 bases and 9 bases, with 9 bases remaining between them. CDR3 length: 12 residues. CDR3 residues: CASSLDLRPQHF. Here the CDR3 DNA reads TGTGCCAGCAGTTTGGACCTCCGGCCCCAGCATTTT.

This clonotype occurred a few times. The chain combines TRBV11-2 with TRBJ2-5; no clear D. The V gene's germline CDR1 is SGHAT and CDR2 FQNNGV. CDR3 size: 14 residues. V lost 5 bases, J lost 3 bases, and 13 bases lay in between. The DNA for the CDR3 is TGTGCCAGCAGCCCCCTGGGGAAGGAAGAGACCCAGTACTTC. It is translated as CASSPLGKEETQYF. The full variable domain, in which reference TRBV11-2 and TRBJ2-5 provide the parts outside the CDR3, is EAGVAQSPRYKIIEKRQSVAFWCNPISGHATLYWYQQILGQGPKLLIQFQNNGVVDDSQLPKDRFSAERLKGVDSTLKIQPAKLEDSAVYLCASSPLGKEETQYFGPGTRLLVL.

The gene calls are TRBV7-9 and TRBJ2-5; 9 bases are shared with TRBD1. Judging by the DNA end, TRBJ2-7 fits better; the J call may be wrong. The germline gives CDR1 SEHNR, CDR2 FQNEAQ (reference sequence). This CDR3 is 16 amino acids long. CDR3 protein: CASSLNSNRGQAEQYF. The DNA of the CDR3 is TGTGCCAGCAGCCTAAACTCGAACAGGGGGCAAGCCGAGCAGTACTTC.